Shown below are 26 T cell receptor beta chains from a single sample sequenced in a study of shared clonotypes between healthy human individuals. TCRdb's table, derived via immunoSEQ multiplex PCR, lists solely in-frame clones and lacks some. The sample has some 1 million clones, about 75% seen once. The sample was memory CD4+ T cells sorted from blood. Specified subset: CD45RA-negative fraction. These receptors came from a man between 18 and 29 years old in good health.

This clone was seen only once. The genes are TRBV28 and TRBJ2-3; TRBD1 agrees at 8 bases. Germline CDR1 and CDR2: MDHEN and SYDVKM. With V trimmed by 7 bases and J by 0 bases, 6 bases remained unmatched. The CDR3 spans 15 residues. The chain's CDR3 is CASTKDRASTDTQYF. In DNA, the CDR3 is TGTGCCAGCACCAAGGACAGGGCGAGCACAGATACGCAGTATTTT.

The gene calls are TRBV6-6 and TRBJ1-3, with D unresolved. CDR1 MNHNY and CDR2 SVGAGI come from the germline V gene (reference sequence). V lost 3 bases and J lost 0, with 9 bases in between. The CDR3 totals 15 residues. This chain's CDR3 is CASSYNSYSGNTIYF. The CDR3 nucleotides read TGTGCCAGCAGTTATAATAGCTACTCTGGAAACACCATATATTTT.

J is TRBJ2-3 and V is TRBV7-9, with TRBD2 matching over 7 bases. CDR1 is SEHNR, CDR2 FQNEAQ, per germline (reference sequence). The V and J ends lost 6 bases and 2 bases, in that order; junction bases with no gene match: 8. The length of the CDR3 is 15 residues. In DNA form, the CDR3 reads TGTGCCAGCAGACTGAGCGGGATTTCCACAGATACGCAGTATTTT. It translates to CASRLSGISTDTQYF.

This chain's CDR3 is CASSLQPRPTDTQYF. In DNA, the CDR3 is TGTGCCAGCAGCCTCCAACCGCGGCCCACAGATACGCAGTATTTT. The chain combines TRBV9 with TRBJ2-3; D not resolved. This CDR3 comprises 15 residues. Trimming took 4 bases from V and 2 from J, leaving 14 bases between them. Looked up from germline, CDR1 is SGDLS and CDR2 is YYNGEE.

This clone was seen at least ten times. The chain combines TRBV6-4 with TRBJ2-7, with TRBD2 identical over 7 bases. The CDR3 spans 17 residues. The germline CDR1 and CDR2 sequences are MRHNA and SNTAGT. The V and J ends lost 0 bases and 2 bases, in that order; junction bases with no gene match: 10. CDR3 sequence: CASSDSIAGPATYEQYF. CDR3 coding DNA: TGTGCCAGCAGTGACTCGATAGCGGGTCCGGCGACCTACGAGCAGTACTTC.

V gene TRBV29-1 combines with J gene TRBJ1-1; no definite D call. The CDR3 sequence is 13 residues long. The ends were cut back, 2 bases at V and 0 bases at J, with 7 bases in the middle. Germline V gene sequence: CDR1 SQVTM, CDR2 ANQGSEA. The CDR3 here is CSVERRMNTEAFF. CDR3 coding DNA: TGCAGCGTTGAACGGCGGATGAACACTGAAGCTTTCTTT. Filled out from reference TRBV29-1 and TRBJ1-1, the complete variable domain reads SAVISQKPSRDICQRGTSLTIQCQVDSQVTMMFWYRQQPGQSLTLIATANQGSEATYESGFVIDKFPISRPNLTFSTLTVSNMSPEDSSIYLCSVERRMNTEAFFGQGTRLTVV.

The V call is TRBV30, the J call TRBJ2-1; 7 bases are a match to TRBD2. CDR3 length: 14 residues. The germline V gene has CDR1 GTSNPN and CDR2 SVGIG (reference sequence). V lost 0 bases, J lost 1 base, and 0 bases stayed unmatched. The CDR3 DNA reads TGTGCCTGGAGTGTCGGGGGGTCCTACAATGAGCAGTTCTTC. It codes for CAWSVGGSYNEQFF.

This clone was observed once. The chain recombines TRBV28 with TRBJ1-1; no firm D call. The CDR3 extends over 13 amino acids. In germline, CDR1 is MDHEN, CDR2 SYDVKM. V was trimmed by 6 bases and J by 7 bases, leaving 15 bases between them. The DNA of the CDR3 is TGTGCCAGCAGCTACGGGATTGTCCGTGAAGCTTTCTTT. Its protein is CASSYGIVREAFF.

This clone was recorded a few times. The J gene is TRBJ2-1, the V gene TRBV5-1, with 9 bases identical to TRBD1. There are 14 residues in the CDR3. Unmatched junction bases numbered 0, after V lost 5 bases and J lost 0 bases. In germline, CDR1 is SGHRS, CDR2 YFSETQ. CDR3 region: CASRGQGSYNEQFF. In DNA form, the CDR3 reads TGCGCCAGCAGGGGACAGGGCTCCTACAATGAGCAGTTCTTC.

The V call is TRBV6-5, the J call TRBJ2-2, with a possible D match to TRBD1 (5 bases). The CDR3 extends over 15 amino acids. From germline, CDR1 is MNHEY and CDR2 SVGAGI. Trimming removed 7 bases from V and 4 bases from J, with 16 bases in between. The DNA of the CDR3 is TGTGCCAGCACCACTCTAACAGGTGCCACCGGGGAGCTGTTTTTT. It is translated as CASTTLTGATGELFF.

In this sample, this clone turned up many times. V is TRBV25-1 and J is TRBJ1-4; D ambiguous. V gave up 3 bases and J gave up 8 bases, with 13 bases separating them. Germline values: CDR1 MGHDK, CDR2 SYGVNS. CDR3 length: 14 residues. The CDR3: CASSDHGSREKLFF. The CDR3 coding sequence is TGTGCCAGCAGTGATCACGGGTCTCGGGAAAAACTGTTTTTT. Together with reference TRBV25-1 and TRBJ1-4, the CDR3 gives the full variable domain: EADIYQTPRYLVIGTGKKITLECSQTMGHDKMYWYQQDPGMELHLIHYSYGVNSTEKGDLSSESTVSRIRTEHFPLTLESARPSHTSQYLCASSDHGSREKLFFGSGTQLSVL.

The chain links TRBV18 to TRBJ1-2; 10 positions agree with TRBD1. The CDR3 sequence is 14 residues long. Germline values: CDR1 KGHSH, CDR2 LQKENI. V lost 5 bases to trimming and J lost 5 bases; unmatched junction nucleotides: 5. The CDR3 region is CASSNGQGGYGYTF. DNA for the CDR3: TGTGCCAGCTCAAACGGACAGGGGGGTTATGGCTACACCTTC. Together with reference TRBV18 and TRBJ1-2, the CDR3 gives the full variable domain: NAGVMQNPRHLVRRRGQEARLRCSPMKGHSHVYWYRQLPEEGLKFMVYLQKENIIDESGMPKERFSAEFPKEGPSILRIQQVVRGDSAAYFCASSNGQGGYGYTFGSGTRLTVV.

In DNA, the CDR3 is TGCGCCAGTCCAGGAGGAACTGAAGCTTTCTTT. Protein: CASPGGTEAFF. The J gene is TRBJ1-1, the V gene TRBV5-1, with unresolved D. The V gene's germline CDR1 is SGHRS and CDR2 YFSETQ. This CDR3 has 11 amino acids. V was trimmed by 8 bases and J by 5 bases, leaving 10 bases between them.

The chain recombines TRBV7-7 with TRBJ2-5; D is possibly TRBD1 or TRBD2 (6 bases each). The CDR3 covers 14 residues. Germline CDR1 SSHAT, CDR2 FNYEAQ (reference sequence). CDR3 coding DNA: TGTGCTAGCGGCACAGGGTTTGGGCAAGAGACCCAGTACTTC. Translating gives CASGTGFGQETQYF.

The chain uses TRBV7-2 and TRBJ1-1; no definite D call. This CDR3 comprises 12 residues. Trimming removed 2 bases from V and 4 bases from J, with 5 bases in between. Germline values: CDR1 SGHTA, CDR2 FQGNSA. This CDR3 reads CASSLSLTEAFF. CDR3 bases: TGTGCCAGCAGCTTAAGCCTCACTGAAGCTTTCTTT. Drawing the rest from reference TRBV7-2 and TRBJ1-1, the complete variable domain is GAGVSQSPSNKVTEKGKDVELRCDPISGHTALYWYRQSLGQGLEFLIYFQGNSAPDKSGLPSDRFSAERTGGSVSTLTIQRTQQEDSAVYLCASSLSLTEAFFGQGTRLTVV.

On this clone: A far larger clone lies a single base away; this is likely a read error. This CDR3 is also generated by other DNA sequences in the sample. The rearrangement uses TRBV2 and TRBJ2-5; 7 nucleotides match TRBD2. CDR3 length equals 12 residues. V lost 3 bases to trimming and J lost 5 bases; unmatched junction nucleotides: 0. Germline V gene sequence: CDR1 SNHLY, CDR2 FYNNEI. CDR3 sequence: CASSEGGETQYF. CDR3 DNA sequence: TGTGCCAGCAGTGAGGGGGGGGAGACCCAGTACTTC.

V usage is TRBV5-5 and J usage is TRBJ1-2; 7 bases align to TRBD1. The CDR3 runs 13 residues. Per germline, CDR1 SGHKS and CDR2 YYEKEE (reference sequence). V lost 1 base to trimming and J lost 4 bases; unmatched junction nucleotides: 1. This CDR3 is CASSLTGVYGYTF. CDR3 bases: TGTGCCAGCAGCTTGACAGGGGTCTATGGCTACACCTTC.

The gene calls are TRBV6-5 and TRBJ2-7; D unclear. V was clipped by 0 bases and J by 2 bases, with 11 bases between them. Germline V CDR1 and CDR2: MNHEY, SVGAGI. The CDR3 length is 15 residues. CDR3 DNA: TGTGCCAGCAGTTACTCGATCCCGTCTCCCTACGAGCAGTACTTC. This encodes CASSYSIPSPYEQYF.

This CDR3 reads CASSLLPRRARGTEAFF. The CDR3 DNA follows: TGTGCCAGCAGTCTTTTGCCCCGTAGGGCCAGGGGCACTGAAGCTTTCTTT. This chain links TRBV28 with TRBJ1-1; maybe TRBD1 (6 bases). The CDR3 runs to 17 residues. CDR1 MDHEN and CDR2 SYDVKM come from the germline V gene. V was trimmed by 5 bases and J by 4 bases, leaving 23 bases between them.

The chain is built from TRBV10-3 and TRBJ1-5, with TRBD1 as a possible D gene (5 bases). V was cut by 7 bases and J by 2 bases, with 9 bases left in between. This CDR3 is built from 13 residues. CDR1 and CDR2 (germline): ENHRY, SYGVKD. The CDR3 sequence: CAINRDGNQPQHF. As DNA, the CDR3 is TGTGCCATCAACCGGGACGGCAATCAGCCCCAGCATTTT.

This clone was picked up one time. V and J are TRBV5-1 and TRBJ2-5, with 12 bases fitting TRBD2. The CDR3 has 18 residues. CDR1 is SGHRS, CDR2 YFSETQ, per germline. Trimming cost V 0 bases and J 5 bases; bases outside gene matches: 11. This CDR3 is CASSLGRTSGEVAETQYF. DNA for the CDR3: TGCGCCAGCAGCTTGGGCCGGACTAGCGGGGAGGTCGCGGAGACCCAGTACTTC.

The J gene is TRBJ2-2, the V gene TRBV19, with D possibly being TRBD2 (7 bases). The CDR3 extends over 16 amino acids. Trimming removed 1 base at V and 4 bases at J, with 13 bases between. Germline CDR1 LNHDA, CDR2 SQIVND (reference sequence). The CDR3 spells CASSIAGGRTTGELFF. CDR3 nucleotide sequence: TGTGCCAGTAGTATAGCGGGGGGCCGGACCACCGGGGAGCTGTTTTTT.

In the case of this clone: The final CDR3 position lacks the conserved phenylalanine or tryptophan, pointing to a likely read error. Because the CDR3's place on the DNA is in doubt, the DNA is left out and the CDR3 is given as listed by TCRdb. The chain employs TRBV6-5 and TRBJ2-7; the listed D gene, TRBD1, was not tested against the DNA. The germline V gene encodes CDR1 MNHEY and CDR2 SVGAGI. The CDR3 spans 12 amino acids, including both terminal residues. The CDR3: CASIKPRDRGLR.

Details on this clone: The identical CDR3 is also encoded by other nucleotide sequences in the sample. The chain recombines TRBV5-1 with TRBJ2-6; the match to TRBD1 covers 8 bases. This CDR3 has 16 amino acids. Germline CDR1 reads SGHRS; CDR2 reads YFSETQ. V dropped 2 bases and J dropped 0; count of bases not matched to a gene: 1. The CDR3 bases are TGCGCCAGCAGCTTAACAGGGGGCTCTGGGGCCAACGTCCTGACTTTC. This codes for CASSLTGGSGANVLTF.

This clone was counted once. The chain uses TRBV4-3 and TRBJ1-4; TRBD1 agrees at 8 bases. Trimming removed 1 base from V and 2 bases from J; junction bases left unmatched: 3. Looked up from germline, CDR1 is LGHNA and CDR2 is YSLEER. The CDR3 is 16 residues long. CDR3 nucleotide sequence: TGCGCCAGCAGCCAAGGTGACAGGGGCACTAATGAAAAACTGTTTTTT. Protein: CASSQGDRGTNEKLFF.

V usage is TRBV19 and J usage is TRBJ1-3, with a weak D call TRBD1 (6 bases). There are 16 residues in the CDR3. The V gene's germline CDR1 is LNHDA and CDR2 SQIVND (reference sequence). Trimming left V 6 bases short and J 1 base short, with 16 bases between. The CDR3 region has the DNA TGTGCCAGTAGCACGACCGGGACACCGTCTGGAAACACCATATATTTT. Translation gives CASSTTGTPSGNTIYF.